These 15 T cell receptor beta chains came from one sample sequenced in a study of CD8 T cells in Susac syndrome. RNA in amounts of roughly 0.5 to 1 ug was reverse transcribed with random hexamers. TCRdb reprocessed the immunoSEQ multiplex PCR reads via MiXCR and lists one record per CDR3 protein. The repertoire holds over 300,000 distinct CDR3 sequences, with about 90% as singletons. The specimen sequenced was CD4+ T cells from PBMCs. The receptors shown here come from a human donor with multiple sclerosis.

The chain has TRBV20-1 and TRBJ1-6; 7 bases line up with TRBD1. This CDR3 has 16 amino acids. Trimming removed 2 bases from V and 7 bases from J; junction bases left unmatched: 11. Germline CDR1 reads DFQATT; CDR2 reads SNEGSKA (reference sequence). CDR3 sequence reads: CSARTTGEGVNSPLHF. CDR3 DNA: TGCAGTGCTAGAACAACAGGGGAAGGGGTAAATTCACCCCTCCACTTT.

V usage is TRBV5-6 and J usage is TRBJ2-3; 9 bases are a match to TRBD1. Germline V gives CDR1 SGHDT, CDR2 YYEEEE. The junction had 9 bases not matched to a gene; V was cut back by 7 bases and J by 0 bases. The CDR3 consists of 16 residues. CDR3 amino acids: CASGPGTGTSTDTQYF. The CDR3, as DNA: TGTGCCAGCGGTCCCGGGACAGGGACTAGCACAGATACGCAGTATTTT. Supplemented by reference TRBV5-6 and TRBJ2-3, the full variable domain reads DAGVTQSPTHLIKTRGQQVTLRCSPKSGHDTVSWYQQALGQGPQFIFQYYEEEERQRGNFPDRFSGHQFPNYSSELNVNALLLGDSALYLCASGPGTGTSTDTQYFGPGTRLTVL.

This rearrangement joins TRBV12-3 or TRBV12-4 to TRBJ2-4; 8 nucleotides match TRBD2. Trimming at V came to 5 bases and at J to 10 bases, leaving 7 bases not matched to a gene. The CDR3 spans 13 residues. The CDR3 spells CASSGTRRGIQYF. Here the CDR3 DNA reads TGTGCCAGCAGTGGGACTAGAAGAGGTATTCAGTACTTC.

This chain joins TRBV19 and TRBJ2-1; tentatively, D is TRBD1 or TRBD2 (5 bases each). Germline V gene data show CDR1 as LNHDA and CDR2 as SQIVND (reference sequence). The CDR3 is made up of 12 amino acids. Trimming took 3 bases from V and 9 from J, leaving 9 bases between them. CDR3 sequence (DNA): TGTGCCAGTAGTATCTGGGGGTTTGAGCAGTTCTTC. Its protein product is CASSIWGFEQFF.

The chain uses TRBV6-2 or TRBV6-3 and TRBJ2-1; 11 bases align to TRBD2. Per the germline V gene, CDR1 is MNHEY and CDR2 is SVGEGT. V trimming: 6 bases; J trimming: 10 bases; junction bases outside the gene matches: 14. The CDR3 covers 16 residues. The CDR3 nucleotides are TGTGCCAGCAGCCTCAATAGCGGGAGGGCCGCATGGGAGCAGTTCTTC. It codes for CASSLNSGRAAWEQFF.

This rearrangement joins TRBV29-1 to TRBJ2-2, with a tentative D call TRBD1 (6 bases). Germline assignment: CDR1 SQVTM and CDR2 ANQGSEA. Trimming cost V 4 bases and J 4 bases, with 10 bases left between them. The CDR3 extends over 13 amino acids. The CDR3 nucleotides are TGCAGCGTTGCCAGGGGATCCACCGGGGAGCTGTTTTTT. Encoded protein: CSVARGSTGELFF.

The chain uses TRBV30 and TRBJ2-7, with a tentative D call TRBD2 (5 bases). In germline, CDR1 is GTSNPN, CDR2 SVGIG (reference sequence). This CDR3 is built from 15 residues. V lost 1 base and J lost 1, with 14 bases in between. In DNA, the CDR3 is TGTGCCTGGAGTGGAGTTGGACTGGGATCCTACGAGCAGTACTTC. Protein product: CAWSGVGLGSYEQYF. Full variable domain (missing parts from reference TRBV30 and TRBJ2-7): SQTIHQWPATLVQPVGSPLSLECTVEGTSNPNLYWYRQAAGRGLQLLFYSVGIGQISSEVPQNLSASRPQDRQFILSSKKLLLSDSGFYLCAWSGVGLGSYEQYFGPGTRLTVT.

In this sample, this clonotype turned up once. The J gene is TRBJ2-7, the V gene TRBV7-2, with 7 bases that match TRBD1. This CDR3 is built from 15 residues. Losses at the gene ends were 1 base for V and 4 bases for J; bases not matched to a gene: 7. In germline, CDR1 is SGHTA, CDR2 FQGNSA. The chain's CDR3 is CASSLGQGKAYEQYF. CDR3 coding DNA: TGTGCCAGCAGCTTAGGACAGGGAAAGGCTTACGAGCAGTACTTC.

The chain uses TRBV19 and TRBJ2-2; tentatively, D is TRBD2 (5 bases). Germline V gene lookup returns CDR1 LNHDA and CDR2 SQIVND (reference sequence). The CDR3 is 15 residues long. The V end was cut by 4 bases, the J end by 4 bases, with 13 bases between. The CDR3 coding sequence is TGTGCCAGTAGTACCCCGAGGGCGCGCACCGGGGAGCTGTTTTTT. Protein: CASSTPRARTGELFF.

This clonotype showed up just once. The chain uses TRBV14 and TRBJ1-1, with D hard to call. The V and J ends lost 1 base and 8 bases respectively, with 14 bases between them. From germline, CDR1 is SGHDN and CDR2 FVKESK. CDR3 length: 14 amino acids. Here the CDR3 DNA reads TGTGCCAGCAGCCAAGCTCTCGGGTCGGGGGAAGCTTTCTTT. It specifies CASSQALGSGEAFF.

The V call is TRBV5-5, the J call TRBJ2-7; 10 bases align to TRBD2. The CDR3 runs 14 residues. V lost 4 bases, J lost 3 bases, and 4 bases stayed unmatched. The V gene's germline CDR1 is SGHKS and CDR2 YYEKEE (reference sequence). The CDR3 spells CASSVTSGVYEQYF. DNA for the CDR3: TGTGCCAGCAGCGTCACTAGCGGGGTCTACGAGCAGTACTTC. The full variable domain, in which reference TRBV5-5 and TRBJ2-7 provide the parts outside the CDR3, is DAGVTQSPTHLIKTRGQQVTLRCSPISGHKSVSWYQQVLGQGPQFIFQYYEKEERGRGNFPDRFSARQFPNYSSELNVNALLLGDSALYLCASSVTSGVYEQYFGPGTRLTVT.

This rearrangement joins TRBV2 to TRBJ2-7; 9 bases are a match to TRBD1. This CDR3 is 13 amino acids long. J was trimmed by 3 bases and V by 6 bases; bases with no gene match: 3. Germline loops: CDR1 SNHLY, CDR2 FYNNEI. The CDR3 sequence: CASRRDRDYEQYF. The CDR3, as DNA: TGTGCCAGCAGGCGGGACAGGGACTACGAGCAGTACTTC. The variable domain in full, with the rest retrieved from reference TRBV2 and TRBJ2-7, is EPEVTQTPSHQVTQMGQEVILRCVPISNHLYFYWYRQILGQKVEFLVSFYNNEISEKSEIFDDQFSVERPDGSNFTLKIRSTKLEDSAMYFCASRRDRDYEQYFGPGTRLTVT.

CDR3 nucleotides: TGTGCCAGTCGGACCTTTGAAGCTTTCTTT. Protein product: CASRTFEAFF. V is TRBV2 and J is TRBJ1-1, with D unresolved. This CDR3 spans 10 amino acids. Deletions cut 9 bases from V and 7 bases from J, with 9 bases between. From germline, CDR1 is SNHLY and CDR2 FYNNEI.

This chain uses TRBV5-1 with TRBJ2-1, with a weak D call TRBD1 (6 bases). Germline V gene lookup returns CDR1 SGHRS and CDR2 YFSETQ. V dropped 2 bases and J dropped 5 bases, with 14 bases sitting between them. The CDR3 sequence is 15 residues long. The CDR3 sequence: CASSLEGGDNNEQFF. Written as DNA, the CDR3 is TGCGCCAGCAGCTTAGAAGGGGGTGATAACAATGAGCAGTTCTTC.

The rearrangement uses TRBV5-4 and TRBJ2-1, with TRBD1 matching over 7 bases. The CDR3 covers 15 residues. Germline CDR1 and CDR2: SGHNT and YYREEE (reference sequence). With 3 bases clipped from V and 4 bases from J, the junction kept 7 bases outside the gene matches. CDR3 in DNA: TGTGCCAGCAGCTGGACAGGACAGCCGTACAATGAGCAGTTCTTC. This gives the protein CASSWTGQPYNEQFF.